A single sample is the source of the 14 T cell receptor beta chains below, sequenced in a study of blood T cell repertoires in COVID-19. Clones were read by immunoSEQ multiplex PCR, and TCRdb kept only the in-frame ones, dropping some. Of around 35,000 clones listed, about 89% are singletons. The sequenced material came from peripheral blood. These receptors all stem from a human donor in a cohort sampled during active COVID-19.

The chain has TRBV20-1 and TRBJ1-1; D is unclear. Germline V gene lookup returns CDR1 DFQATT and CDR2 SNEGSKA (reference sequence). Deletions cut 3 bases from V and 0 bases from J, with 11 bases between. The CDR3 contains 14 residues. The CDR3 sequence is CSASPGFMNTEAFF. DNA for the CDR3: TGCAGTGCTAGTCCGGGGTTCATGAACACTGAAGCTTTCTTT.

V usage is TRBV4-1 and J usage is TRBJ1-4, with D unclear. CDR3 length: 15 residues. Per germline, CDR1 MGHRA and CDR2 YSYEKL. The ends were cut back, 0 bases at V and 4 bases at J, with 9 bases in the middle. DNA for the CDR3: TGCGCCAGCAGCCAAGACCCCAGGAATAATGAAAAACTGTTTTTT. It yields the protein CASSQDPRNNEKLFF.

V gene TRBV7-2 combines with J gene TRBJ1-1; TRBD1 agrees at 9 bases. Looked up from germline, CDR1 is SGHTA and CDR2 is FQGNSA. Trimming at V came to 3 bases and at J to 4 bases, leaving 0 bases not matched to a gene. This CDR3 contains 13 residues. CDR3 DNA sequence: TGTGCCAGCAGCTTGACAGGGGGCACTGAAGCTTTCTTT. This translates into CASSLTGGTEAFF.

This chain uses TRBV5-6 with TRBJ1-6; D is possibly TRBD1 (6 bases). Germline values: CDR1 SGHDT, CDR2 YYEEEE. Trimming removed 4 bases from V and 7 bases from J, with 12 bases in between. This CDR3 is 14 amino acids long. The CDR3 DNA reads as TGTGCCAGCAGCCCAACAGGGTGGAATTCACCCCTCCACTTT. Translated, it gives CASSPTGWNSPLHF.

The chain combines TRBV19 with TRBJ2-2; perhaps TRBD2 as D (6 bases). CDR3 length: 15 residues. Per germline, CDR1 LNHDA and CDR2 SQIVND (reference sequence). Trimming took off 0 bases at V and 6 bases at J, with 11 bases between the two ends. The CDR3 bases are TGTGCCAGTAGTATAGATGGAGGGGTCGCCGGGGAGCTGTTTTTT. This sequence encodes CASSIDGGVAGELFF.

The V call is TRBV10-3, the J call TRBJ2-7, with 12 bases that match TRBD1. V was pared by 4 bases and J by 5 bases, with 3 bases of the junction left unmatched. Looked up from germline, CDR1 is ENHRY and CDR2 is SYGVKD. The CDR3 is 14 residues long. In DNA, the CDR3 is TGTGCCATCAGTGCCGGGACAGGGGGCGACGAGCAGTACTTC. Protein: CAISAGTGGDEQYF.

This chain uses TRBV7-6 with TRBJ1-1; 8 bases are shared with TRBD1. Germline V CDR1 and CDR2: SGHVS, FNYEAQ. Unmatched junction bases numbered 5, after V lost 1 base and J lost 4 bases. The CDR3 is 15 residues long. CDR3 in amino acids: CASSLGGQGSTEAFF. In DNA form, the CDR3 reads TGTGCCAGCAGCTTAGGCGGACAGGGATCCACTGAAGCTTTCTTT.

The chain recombines TRBV7-6 with TRBJ1-5; 7 bases map to TRBD1. The trim removed 5 bases at V and 2 bases at J, leaving 15 bases unmatched. Germline V gives CDR1 SGHVS, CDR2 FNYEAQ. This CDR3 contains 18 residues. In nucleotides, the CDR3 is TGTGCCAGCAGCCTTAGACCTTCCGGGACAGCCGGCAATCAGCCCCAGCATTTT. It encodes CASSLRPSGTAGNQPQHF. Full variable domain (outside the CDR3, taken from reference TRBV7-6 and TRBJ1-5): GAGVSQSPRYKVTKRGQDVALRCDPISGHVSLYWYRQALGQGPEFLTYFNYEAQQDKSGLPNDRFSAERPEGSISTLTIQRTEQRDSAMYRCASSLRPSGTAGNQPQHFGDGTRLSIL.

The chain joins TRBV28 to TRBJ1-4; tentative D call: TRBD1 (5 bases). Deletions cut 1 base from V and 8 bases from J, with 8 bases between. CDR1 is MDHEN and CDR2 is SYDVKM in the germline V gene. This CDR3 is built from 13 residues. This CDR3 is CASSLLSGEKLFF. The CDR3 nucleotides read TGTGCCAGCAGTTTATTATCAGGGGAAAAACTGTTTTTT.

CDR3 coding DNA: TGTGCCAGCAGCCGAAGCTTATTAGCGGATAACAATGAGCAGTTCTTC. Amino acids: CASSRSLLADNNEQFF. The chain combines TRBV3-1 (or the pseudogene TRBV3-2) with TRBJ2-1; maybe TRBD2 (6 bases). The CDR3 is 16 residues long. V lost 4 bases to trimming and J lost 5 bases, with 18 bases between them. CDR1 is LGHDT and CDR2 is YNNKEL in the germline V gene (reference sequence).

This chain links TRBV24-1 with TRBJ1-2, with D perhaps matching TRBD1 (6 bases). The germline V gene has CDR1 KGHDR and CDR2 SFDVKD. Trimming removed 2 bases at V and 6 bases at J, with 9 bases between. This CDR3 region has 13 residues. CDR3 sequence: CATSDSYRDGYTF. CDR3 nucleotide sequence: TGTGCCACCAGTGATTCCTACAGGGATGGCTACACCTTC.

The rearrangement joins TRBV19 to TRBJ1-1; TRBD1 is a possible D gene (5 bases). Trimming removed 3 bases at V and 8 bases at J, with 16 bases between. Germline lookup yields CDR1 LNHDA and CDR2 SQIVND (reference sequence). The CDR3 is 14 residues long. CDR3 protein: CASSILSGTGEAFF. DNA for the CDR3: TGTGCCAGTAGTATTCTCTCGGGGACTGGGGAAGCTTTCTTT.

This chain joins TRBV18 and TRBJ2-1; the match to TRBD2 covers 15 bases. CDR1 is KGHSH and CDR2 is LQKENI in the germline V gene. V was clipped by 0 bases and J by 7 bases; unmatched bases: 1. The CDR3 has 16 amino acids. CDR3 loop: CASSPPGLAGGNEQFF. In nucleotides, the CDR3 is TGTGCCAGCTCACCACCGGGACTAGCGGGGGGAAATGAGCAGTTCTTC.

The chain has TRBV10-3 and TRBJ2-2, with 11 bases aligning to TRBD2. Looked up from germline, CDR1 is ENHRY and CDR2 is SYGVKD. The CDR3 is 16 amino acids. J lost 2 bases, V lost 6 bases, and 5 bases had no gene match. The CDR3 region is CAISGTSGANTGELFF. CDR3 coding DNA: TGTGCCATCAGCGGGACTAGCGGAGCTAACACCGGGGAGCTGTTTTTT.